This entry is about one T cell receptor beta chain. The clone's antigen remains unknown. Per-nucleotide qualities are absent, and no much larger clonotype sits a single base away. The library came from the immunoSEQ multiplex PCR assay. For the multiplex PCR, a mixture combining 60 forward primers for TCR Vbeta segments and 13 reverse primers for TCR Jbeta segments was used. The CDR3 region of rearranged TCR beta genes was amplified from genomic DNA with a multiplex PCR assay. Amplified TCR beta libraries were sequenced as 87-base-pair reads on the Illumina HiSeq System. In the authors' own workflow: A later analysis counted 65 million to 90 million unique TCR beta chains across the 650 to 800 repertoires, and some 12 million of these chains were shared by at least two donors. To remove PCR and sequencing errors, raw reads were error-corrected and collapsed into unique sequences using a nearest-neighbor algorithm that merged closely related sequences. V, D and J gene segments were assigned by aligning CDR3 sequences to IMGT reference sequences. For a sequence to be retained, a match of at least six nucleotides to both a V gene segment and a J gene segment was required. Rearrangements were classified as productive when the CDR3 lacked stop codons and remained in frame with V and J, and all other rearrangements were classified as non-productive. CDR3 was defined by IMGT convention, running from the second conserved V-encoded cysteine to the conserved J-encoded phenylalanine. The earlier analysis of 500 to 750 of the donors excluded any sequence lacking an unambiguous match to a single V gene segment. An earlier analysis of some 500 of the donors classified V segments as functional when productive rearrangements were above 56.7% and as segregating when the standard deviation between donors was above 5%. A statistical classification framework was built to diagnose cytomegalovirus status from the catalog of TCR beta chain sequences. In a later analysis, V and J genes were assigned by comparing TCR nucleotide sequences against IMGT/GENE-DB human TR gene sequences. A later analysis assigned CDR3 sequences and most-parsimonious VDJ recombination scenarios with the TCRdist pipeline. In a later analysis, every TCR beta chain was defined by the combination of its CDR3 amino acid sequence and its V-gene family, and reads without a unique V-gene family were dropped. A later analysis removed several hundred highly shared, low-generation-probability nucleotide sequences to deal with suspected cross-contamination and a sequencing artifact. For each public chain, a later analysis derived a clonal expansion index from normalized ranks of inferred template counts within each repertoire. Generation probabilities in a later analysis came from a VDJ recombination model fitted to out-of-frame rearrangements, and those results were checked against IGoR. In a later analysis, TCR-TCR, TCR-HLA and TCR-CMV co-occurrence was scored with hypergeometric tests, and a repertoire-size bias correction was applied to TCR pairs. To estimate false discovery rates, a later analysis permuted the HLA or CMV assignments 20 times. In a later analysis, co-occurring TCRs were grouped using DBSCAN, and TCRdist sequence similarity was added for clustering within HLA-allele-positive subsets. Co-occurrence clustering excluded repertoires with fewer than 30,000 or more than 120,000 public chains, plus five with anomalous nucleotide sharing. TCRdb took this table from immuneACCESS and kept in-frame rearrangements with V and J called. Such tables lack part of the clones; where checked against another copy, unresolved V genes explain under half of the gap, and the rest is unexplained. V and J calls plus clone size are reproduced from that table; the DNA served to infer D and trimming. The sample yields 180,000 or so clones; around 81% were counted once. The ten largest account for roughly 5.2% of the sample.

CDR1 and CDR2, per the germline V gene (reference sequence), are SGHKS and YYEKEE. From the cysteine through the phenylalanine, the CDR3 covers 15 amino acids. Only the CDR3 portion is preserved as DNA: 45 bases, with reading frame beginning at the first base. Trimming removed 2 bases from V and 1 base from J, leaving 10 bases between the germline ends. The data were taken from a study of cytomegalovirus exposure and HLA in healthy donors listed by TCRdb under 2017. Concerning the study at large: According to an earlier analysis of a few hundred of the donors, about 179 million T cells yielded 117 million unique TCR beta sequences and approximately 280 Gb of sequence data. About 300 gigabases of sequencing data and tens of millions of unique TCR sequences were included in an early release covering around 650 HLA-typed donors. Of the 300 to 500 genotyped donors, 65% to 90% were placed in the genetic ancestry cluster associated with self-reported Caucasian donors. The study aimed to test whether signatures of past pathogen exposure could be identified by cataloging public T cell receptors. The study used immunosequencing to profile the T cell repertoires of 666 subjects and linked those repertoires to cytomegalovirus serostatus. Besides the first cohort of approximately 670 subjects, a separate validation cohort made up of around 120 different subjects was used. To predict cytomegalovirus infection status, the study brought together high-throughput TCR immunosequencing, statistical association of individual TCRs with disease status, and machine learning. A later analysis re-analyzed previously published TCR beta repertoires from approximately 670 donors and added high-resolution HLA genotyping to study TCR occurrence patterns. In the later analysis, no new phenotypic data were used to find candidate immune exposures; instead, reliance was placed on TCR beta sequences and their occurrence across donors. An earlier analysis of around 540 of the donors applied high-throughput TCR beta sequencing to assess whether each TCR beta V gene segment acted as functional or pseudogenic. Donor age, sex, ethnicity and CMV serostatus were compiled alongside the repertoire data. In a later genetic analysis, genome-wide SNP genotypes for about 65% of the 666 donors were used, and that subset was treated as a discovery cohort. All discovery cohort repertoires had been generated using a single sequencing platform. Class I and class II HLA loci were covered by the typing at four-digit resolution. Typing coverage differed by locus: A, B, C, DRB1 and DQB1 were typed in roughly 620-640 donors, DQA1 in about 550, DPA1 in approximately 610, and DPB1 in just under 490. Four to six DR-DQ haplotypes were handled as single units for association and clustering because linkage in the cohort was strong. Across 300 to 500 genotyped donors of the cohort, an average of approximately 200,000 unique TCR beta nucleotide sequences per donor were sequenced, and 15% to 20% of those sequences were non-productive. The full study reports these points: According to a later analysis, most CMV-associated TCR beta chains appeared to be HLA-restricted, and the HLA associations seemed to be driven largely by CMV exposure. Some IMGT-functional V segments, including TRBV6-2 and TRBV6-3, could not be distinguished by the 87-base-pair reads and were therefore excluded. A group of highly shared sequence variants was considered likely to be a technical artifact of the sequencing pipeline. In the study, some 160 TCR beta chains were listed as associated with cytomegalovirus. The earlier analysis of 587 of the donors excluded some 15 rarely observed V segments, including chromosome 9 orphons, because counts were too low. A later genetic analysis associated a missense DCLRE1C variant with V-gene and J-gene trimming of TCR beta chains, and an independent cohort replicated the association. CMV serostatus was the only immune exposure information available for the cohort. Linkage disequilibrium might explain the correlated functional status among segregating V segments, but an unknown experimental factor could not be ruled out. According to a later analysis, parvovirus B19, influenza, CMV and Epstein-Barr virus appeared linked to several top co-occurrence clusters. In an earlier analysis of 587 of the donors, most TCR beta V segments were observed in productive rearrangements about 90% or about 30% of the time, broadly matching IMGT annotations. Only TCR beta chains were sequenced in this cohort, and the absence of alpha or paired-chain data limited detectable features. A few of the identified cytomegalovirus-associated TCR beta chains were confirmed in vitro to be specific for cytomegalovirus antigens. At a false discovery rate of 0.05, a later analysis linked about 16,000 TCR beta sequences to specific HLA alleles. Compared with equally common non-associated chains, HLA-associated TCR beta chains in a later analysis were more clonally expanded and had lower generation probabilities. A later analysis found that TCR association rates varied across HLA loci, with DRB1 alleles showing the most associated TCRs and HLA-C alleles the fewest. Because HLA typing was missing for some donors at each locus, association tests included only the typed subset. Most TCR sequences were seen in very few donors, while some public TCRs were found in many individuals. Cytomegalovirus status was reported to be diagnosed by the classifier with high specificity and sensitivity in both the original and validation cohorts. Roughly uniform sequencing depth across donors was assumed in presence/absence analyses, although this assumption may not hold. A further reported finding was that TCR beta sequences accurately predicted the HLA-A and HLA-B alleles for most subjects in the first cohort. Strong co-occurrence of HLA alleles, especially DR and DQ, made assigning TCR associations to individual alleles difficult. A later genetic analysis reported fewer N-insertions in productive TCRs among donors in an Asian-associated ancestry cluster than the roughly 650-donor mean. The authors suggested that the approach could potentially be generalized to other disease states and immunological phenotypes.

In total, roughly 670 healthy bone marrow donors made up the cohort. At the time of sampling, every cohort member was nominally healthy, though immune exposures that went unrecorded were likely present. The donor tested CMV seropositive and was one of the 289 seropositive cohort members. Each donor provided a peripheral blood sample, and peripheral blood mononuclear cells were used for TCR beta sequencing. Genomic DNA extraction from the blood cell samples was performed with the Qiagen DNeasy Blood Extraction Kit. The sequence derives from a woman aged 18 to 35 in good health and CMV-seropositive. The sequenced material came from PBMCs. Recombination connected TRBV5-5 to TRBJ1-5, with the D gene call left open. The sequence in DNA is TGTGCCAGCAGCTTCAATCGGGGAAGCAATCAGCCCCAGCATTTT. Its translation reads: CASSFNRGSNQPQHF.